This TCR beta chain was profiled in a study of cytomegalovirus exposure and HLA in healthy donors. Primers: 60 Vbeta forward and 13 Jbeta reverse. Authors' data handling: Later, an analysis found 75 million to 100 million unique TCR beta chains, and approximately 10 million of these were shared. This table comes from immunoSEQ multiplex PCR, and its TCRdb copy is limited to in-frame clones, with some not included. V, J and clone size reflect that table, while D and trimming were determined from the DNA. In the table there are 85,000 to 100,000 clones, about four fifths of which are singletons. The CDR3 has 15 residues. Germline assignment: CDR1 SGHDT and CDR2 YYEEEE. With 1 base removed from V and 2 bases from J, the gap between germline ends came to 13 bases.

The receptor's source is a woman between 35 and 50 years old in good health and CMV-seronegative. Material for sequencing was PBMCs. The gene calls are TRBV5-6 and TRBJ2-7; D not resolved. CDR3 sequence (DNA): TGTGCCAGCAGCTTGTCTCGCCTAAATACCTACGAGCAGTACTTC. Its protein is CASSLSRLNTYEQYF.